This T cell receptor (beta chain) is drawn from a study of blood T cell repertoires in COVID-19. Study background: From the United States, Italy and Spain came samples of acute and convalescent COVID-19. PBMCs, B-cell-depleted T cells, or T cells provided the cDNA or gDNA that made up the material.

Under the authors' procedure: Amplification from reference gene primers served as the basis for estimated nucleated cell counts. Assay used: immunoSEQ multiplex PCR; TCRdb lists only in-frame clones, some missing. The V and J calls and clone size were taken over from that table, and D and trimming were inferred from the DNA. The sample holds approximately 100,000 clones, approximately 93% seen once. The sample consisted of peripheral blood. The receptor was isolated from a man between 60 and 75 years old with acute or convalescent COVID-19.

CDR3 DNA sequence: TGTGCCAGCAGCTCGGGACAGGGGGCATTCTATGGCTACACCTTC. Encoded protein: CASSSGQGAFYGYTF. V usage is TRBV7-6 and J usage is TRBJ1-2; 12 positions agree with TRBD1. The CDR3 runs 15 residues. In germline, CDR1 is SGHVS, CDR2 FNYEAQ. Unmatched junction bases numbered 4, after V lost 4 bases and J lost 4 bases.